These 6 T cell receptor beta chains were all obtained from the same sample, sequenced in a study of shared clonotypes between healthy human individuals (dated by TCRdb to between 2020 and 2021). Receptor libraries were prepared by the immunoSEQ multiplex PCR assay. TCRdb's version of the immuneACCESS table is confined to in-frame rearrangements and falls short of the full clone set. An unresolved V gene accounts for under half of the shortfall where checked; the remainder is of unknown origin. This sample is represented by about a million clones; around 76% of them were singletons. Of the sample, 1.4% is held by the ten largest clones. Sequenced: memory CD4+ T cells sorted from blood. Reading the label with the study, this specimen's cell subset or site is: CD45RA-negative fraction. Receptors were obtained from a man between 18 and 29 years old in good health.

V and J are TRBV19 and TRBJ1-4; D might be TRBD1 (6 bases). V lost 0 bases to trimming and J lost 10 bases, with 18 bases between them. This CDR3 is built from 16 residues. CDR1 is LNHDA, CDR2 SQIVND, per germline (reference sequence). In DNA, the CDR3 is TGTGCCAGTAGTATAGATCTTACAGGGTCAGCGGCAAAACTGTTTTTT. Amino acid sequence: CASSIDLTGSAAKLFF.

The chain uses TRBV5-1 and TRBJ2-7, with D perhaps being TRBD1 or TRBD2 (5 bases each). With 3 bases removed from V and 2 bases from J, the gap between germline ends came to 15 bases. The germline V gene has CDR1 SGHRS and CDR2 YFSETQ. The CDR3 has 15 residues. The CDR3 nucleotides read TGCGCCAGCAGCTACCGGGACGGTGGGACCTACGAGCAGTACTTC. It specifies CASSYRDGGTYEQYF.

This clone was seen a handful of times. This chain uses TRBV28 with TRBJ1-5; no clear D gene. CDR1 and CDR2 (germline): MDHEN, SYDVKM. Trimming left V 5 bases short and J 2 bases short, with 16 bases between. There are 16 residues in the CDR3. The CDR3, as DNA: TGTGCCAGCAGTGACGGAAAGAGGACTGGCAATCAGCCCCAGCATTTT. As protein: CASSDGKRTGNQPQHF.

The chain links TRBV19 to TRBJ2-1; D call uncertain. The germline gives CDR1 LNHDA, CDR2 SQIVND (reference sequence). Trimming removed 11 bases from V and 8 bases from J, with 22 bases in between. There are 14 residues in the CDR3. CDR3 amino acids: CAARSGRGRDEQFF. The CDR3 DNA reads TGTGCCGCCCGATCGGGCAGAGGTAGGGATGAGCAGTTCTTC.

Of note for this clone: Other DNA sequences within the sample encode an identical CDR3. V gene TRBV18 combines with J gene TRBJ2-1; no clear D. CDR3 length: 13 residues. V lost 3 bases and J lost 7, with 10 bases in between. The V gene's germline CDR1 is KGHSH and CDR2 LQKENI. In DNA, the CDR3 is TGTGCCAGCTCACCCCCAGGTGGTAATGAGCAGTTCTTC. Residues: CASSPPGGNEQFF.

The genes are TRBV27 and TRBJ1-6; 10 bases line up with TRBD1. The CDR3 is made up of 18 amino acids. The V segment lost 0 bases and the J segment 6 bases; nucleotides outside the gene matches: 8. Germline assignment: CDR1 MNHEY and CDR2 SMNVEV (reference sequence). The CDR3 spells CASSLSRIWDRGNSPLHF. CDR3 nucleotides: TGTGCCAGCAGTTTATCGAGGATTTGGGACAGGGGTAATTCACCCCTCCACTTT.